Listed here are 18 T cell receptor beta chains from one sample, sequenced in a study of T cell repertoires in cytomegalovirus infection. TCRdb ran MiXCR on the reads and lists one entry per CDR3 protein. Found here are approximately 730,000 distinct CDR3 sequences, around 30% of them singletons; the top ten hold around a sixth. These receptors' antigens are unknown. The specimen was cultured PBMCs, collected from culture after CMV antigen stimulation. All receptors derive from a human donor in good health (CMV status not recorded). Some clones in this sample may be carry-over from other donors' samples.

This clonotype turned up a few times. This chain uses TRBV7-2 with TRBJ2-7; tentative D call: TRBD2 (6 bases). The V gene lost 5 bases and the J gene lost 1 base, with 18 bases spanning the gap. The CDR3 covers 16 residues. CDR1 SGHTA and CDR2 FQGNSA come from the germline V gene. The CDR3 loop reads CASSEDRDWVSYEQYF. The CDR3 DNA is TGTGCCAGCAGCGAAGATCGGGACTGGGTATCCTACGAGCAGTACTTC.

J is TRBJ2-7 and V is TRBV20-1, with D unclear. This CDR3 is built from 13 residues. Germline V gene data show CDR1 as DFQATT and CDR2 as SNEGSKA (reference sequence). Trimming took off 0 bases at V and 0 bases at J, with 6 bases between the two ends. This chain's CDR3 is CSARDGTSYEQYF. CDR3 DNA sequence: TGCAGTGCTAGAGATGGCACCTCCTACGAGCAGTACTTC.

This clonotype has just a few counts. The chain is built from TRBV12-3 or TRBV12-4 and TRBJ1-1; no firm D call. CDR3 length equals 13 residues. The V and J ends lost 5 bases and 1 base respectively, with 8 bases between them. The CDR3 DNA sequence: TGTGCCAGCAGTGTTAACACGAACACTGAAGCTTTCTTT. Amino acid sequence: CASSVNTNTEAFF.

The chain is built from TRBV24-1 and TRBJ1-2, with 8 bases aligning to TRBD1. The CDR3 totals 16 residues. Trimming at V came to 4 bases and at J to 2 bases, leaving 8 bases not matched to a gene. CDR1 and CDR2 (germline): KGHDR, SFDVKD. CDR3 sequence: CATSESQGEVNYGYTF. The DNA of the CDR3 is TGTGCCACCAGTGAGTCACAGGGGGAAGTCAACTATGGCTACACCTTC.

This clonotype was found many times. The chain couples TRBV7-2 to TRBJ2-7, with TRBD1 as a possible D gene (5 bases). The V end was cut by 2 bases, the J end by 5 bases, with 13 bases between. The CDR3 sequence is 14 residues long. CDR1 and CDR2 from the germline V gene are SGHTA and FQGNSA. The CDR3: CASSLNQGSDEQYF. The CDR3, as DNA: TGTGCCAGCAGCTTAAACCAGGGTTCTGACGAGCAGTACTTC.

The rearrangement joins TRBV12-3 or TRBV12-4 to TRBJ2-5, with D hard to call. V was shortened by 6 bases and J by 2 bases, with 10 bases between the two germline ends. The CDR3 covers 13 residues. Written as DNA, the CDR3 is TGTGCCAGCAGATTGGGCGGACAAGAGACCCAGTACTTC. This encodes CASRLGGQETQYF.

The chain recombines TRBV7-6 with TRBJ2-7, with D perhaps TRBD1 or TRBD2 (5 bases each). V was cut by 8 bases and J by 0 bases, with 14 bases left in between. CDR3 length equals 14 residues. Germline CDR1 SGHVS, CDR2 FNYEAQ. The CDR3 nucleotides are TGTGCCAGCGGGGCCGGGGCTAGCTCCTACGAGCAGTACTTC. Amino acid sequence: CASGAGASSYEQYF.

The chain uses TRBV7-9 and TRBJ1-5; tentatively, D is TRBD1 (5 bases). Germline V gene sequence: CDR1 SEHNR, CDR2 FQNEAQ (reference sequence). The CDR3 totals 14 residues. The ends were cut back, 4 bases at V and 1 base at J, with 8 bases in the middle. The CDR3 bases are TGTGCCAGCAGCTCGGACAACAGCAATCAGCCCCAGCATTTT. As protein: CASSSDNSNQPQHF.

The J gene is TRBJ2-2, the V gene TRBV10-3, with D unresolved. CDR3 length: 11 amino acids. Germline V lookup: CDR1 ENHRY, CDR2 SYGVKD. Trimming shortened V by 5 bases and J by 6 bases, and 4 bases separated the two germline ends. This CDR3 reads CAISRPGELFF. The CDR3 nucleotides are TGTGCCATCAGTCGTCCCGGGGAGCTGTTTTTT.

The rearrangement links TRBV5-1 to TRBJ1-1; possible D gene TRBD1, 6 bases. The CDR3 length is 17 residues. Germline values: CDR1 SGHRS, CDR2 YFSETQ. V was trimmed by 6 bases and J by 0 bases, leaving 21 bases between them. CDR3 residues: CASTPGGQRTLNTEAFF. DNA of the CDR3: TGCGCCAGCACCCCGGGGGGGCAGCGAACCTTGAACACTGAAGCTTTCTTT.

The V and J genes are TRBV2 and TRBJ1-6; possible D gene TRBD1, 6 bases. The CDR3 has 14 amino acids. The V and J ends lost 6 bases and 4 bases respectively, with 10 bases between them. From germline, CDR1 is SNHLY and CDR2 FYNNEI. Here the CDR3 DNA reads TGTGCCAGCAGAACAGGGTCATATAATTCACCCCTCCACTTT. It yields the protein CASRTGSYNSPLHF.

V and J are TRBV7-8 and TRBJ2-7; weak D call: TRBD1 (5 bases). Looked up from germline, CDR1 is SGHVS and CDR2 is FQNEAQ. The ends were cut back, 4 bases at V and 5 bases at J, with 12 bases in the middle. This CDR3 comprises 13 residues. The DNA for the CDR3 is TGTGCCAGCAGCTCCCAGGGTAGGAACGAGCAGTACTTC. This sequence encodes CASSSQGRNEQYF. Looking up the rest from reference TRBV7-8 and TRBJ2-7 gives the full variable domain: GAGVSQSPRYKVAKRGQDVALRCDPISGHVSLFWYQQALGQGPEFLTYFQNEAQLDKSGLPSDRFFAERPEGSVSTLKIQRTQQEDSAVYLCASSSQGRNEQYFGPGTRLTVT.

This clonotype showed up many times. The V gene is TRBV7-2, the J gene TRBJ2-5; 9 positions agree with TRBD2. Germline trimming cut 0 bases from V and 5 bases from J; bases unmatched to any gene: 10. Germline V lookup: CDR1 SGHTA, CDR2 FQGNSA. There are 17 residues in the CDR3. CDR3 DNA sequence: TGTGCCAGCAGCTTAGCGGGCGGGGGGGCGAGATGGGAGACCCAGTACTTC. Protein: CASSLAGGGARWETQYF.

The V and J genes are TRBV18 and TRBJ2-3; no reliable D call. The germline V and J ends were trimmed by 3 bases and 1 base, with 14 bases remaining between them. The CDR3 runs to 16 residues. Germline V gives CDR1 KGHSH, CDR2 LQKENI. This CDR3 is CASSPATARGTDTQYF. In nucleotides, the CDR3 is TGTGCCAGCTCACCGGCCACGGCCCGGGGCACAGATACGCAGTATTTT.

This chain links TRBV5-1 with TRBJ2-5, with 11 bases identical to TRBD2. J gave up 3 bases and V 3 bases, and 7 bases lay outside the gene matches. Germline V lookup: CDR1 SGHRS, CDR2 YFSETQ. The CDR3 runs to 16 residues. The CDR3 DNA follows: TGCGCCAGCAGCTCGGTGGCGGGACTAGCGGAAGAGACCCAGTACTTC. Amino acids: CASSSVAGLAEETQYF.

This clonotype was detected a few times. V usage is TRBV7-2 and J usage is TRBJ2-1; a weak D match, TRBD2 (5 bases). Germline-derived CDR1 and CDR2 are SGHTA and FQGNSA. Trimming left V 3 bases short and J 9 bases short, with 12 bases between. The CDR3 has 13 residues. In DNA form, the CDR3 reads TGTGCCAGCAGCTTTAGCCTAGCCAGTGAGCAGTTCTTC. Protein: CASSFSLASEQFF. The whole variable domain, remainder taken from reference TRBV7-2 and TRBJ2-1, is GAGVSQSPSNKVTEKGKDVELRCDPISGHTALYWYRQSLGQGLEFLIYFQGNSAPDKSGLPSDRFSAERTGGSVSTLTIQRTQQEDSAVYLCASSFSLASEQFFGPGTRLTVL.

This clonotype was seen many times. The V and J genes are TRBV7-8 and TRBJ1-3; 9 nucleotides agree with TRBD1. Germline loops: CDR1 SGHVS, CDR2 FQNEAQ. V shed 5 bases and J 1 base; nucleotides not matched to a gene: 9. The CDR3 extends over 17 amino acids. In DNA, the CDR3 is TGTGCCAGCAGCAAGGGACAGGGCTTTTCTTCTGGAAACACCATATATTTT. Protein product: CASSKGQGFSSGNTIYF. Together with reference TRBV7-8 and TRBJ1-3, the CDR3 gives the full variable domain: GAGVSQSPRYKVAKRGQDVALRCDPISGHVSLFWYQQALGQGPEFLTYFQNEAQLDKSGLPSDRFFAERPEGSVSTLKIQRTQQEDSAVYLCASSKGQGFSSGNTIYFGEGSWLTVV.

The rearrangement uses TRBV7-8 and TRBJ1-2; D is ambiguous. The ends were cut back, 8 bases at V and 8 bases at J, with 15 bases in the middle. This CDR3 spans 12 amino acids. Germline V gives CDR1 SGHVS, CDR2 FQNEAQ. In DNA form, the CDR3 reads TGTGCCAGCTCTGGAGGTCTTGGGGGCTACACCTTC. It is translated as CASSGGLGGYTF.